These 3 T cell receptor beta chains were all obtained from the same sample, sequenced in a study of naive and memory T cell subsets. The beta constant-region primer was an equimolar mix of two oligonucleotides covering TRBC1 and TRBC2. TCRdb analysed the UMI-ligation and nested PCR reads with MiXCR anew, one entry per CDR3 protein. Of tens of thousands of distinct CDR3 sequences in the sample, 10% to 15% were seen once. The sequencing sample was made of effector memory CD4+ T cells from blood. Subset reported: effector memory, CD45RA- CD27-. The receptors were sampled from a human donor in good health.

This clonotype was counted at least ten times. CDR3 DNA: TGTGCCAGCAGCCAAGCAGGACCCGGACTAGCGGGAGTAGGAGATACGCAGTATTTT. Translating it yields CASSQAGPGLAGVGDTQYF. V and J are TRBV16 and TRBJ2-3; 13 nucleotides align to TRBD2. The CDR3 has 19 residues. The trim removed 2 bases at V and 5 bases at J, leaving 13 bases unmatched. Germline V CDR1 and CDR2: KGHSY, FQNENV.

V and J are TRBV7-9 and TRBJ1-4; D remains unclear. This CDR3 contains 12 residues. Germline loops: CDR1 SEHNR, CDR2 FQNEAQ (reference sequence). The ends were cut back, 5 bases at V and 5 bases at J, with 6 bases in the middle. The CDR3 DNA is TGTGCCAGCAGCATTACGAATGAAAAACTGTTTTTT. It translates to CASSITNEKLFF.

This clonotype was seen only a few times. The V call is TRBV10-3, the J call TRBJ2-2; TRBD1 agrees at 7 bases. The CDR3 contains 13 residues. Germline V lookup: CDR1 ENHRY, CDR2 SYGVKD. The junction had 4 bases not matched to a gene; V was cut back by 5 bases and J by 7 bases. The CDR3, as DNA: TGTGCCATCAGTTCCAGGGACAGCGGGGAGCTGTTTTTT. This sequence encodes CAISSRDSGELFF.